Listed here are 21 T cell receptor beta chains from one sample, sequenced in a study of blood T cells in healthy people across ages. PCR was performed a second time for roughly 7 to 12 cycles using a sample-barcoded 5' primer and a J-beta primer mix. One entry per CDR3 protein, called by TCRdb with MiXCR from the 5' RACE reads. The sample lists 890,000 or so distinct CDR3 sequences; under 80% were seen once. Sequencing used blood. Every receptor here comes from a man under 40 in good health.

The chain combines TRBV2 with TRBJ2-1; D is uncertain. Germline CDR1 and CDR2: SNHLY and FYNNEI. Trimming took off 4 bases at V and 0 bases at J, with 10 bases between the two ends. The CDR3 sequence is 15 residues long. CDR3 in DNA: TGTGCCAGCAGTGCTAAGGCGAGCTCCTACAATGAGCAGTTCTTC. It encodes CASSAKASSYNEQFF. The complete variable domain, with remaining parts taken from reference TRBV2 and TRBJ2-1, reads EPEVTQTPSHQVTQMGQEVILRCVPISNHLYFYWYRQILGQKVEFLVSFYNNEISEKSEIFDDQFSVERPDGSNFTLKIRSTKLEDSAMYFCASSAKASSYNEQFFGPGTRLTVL.

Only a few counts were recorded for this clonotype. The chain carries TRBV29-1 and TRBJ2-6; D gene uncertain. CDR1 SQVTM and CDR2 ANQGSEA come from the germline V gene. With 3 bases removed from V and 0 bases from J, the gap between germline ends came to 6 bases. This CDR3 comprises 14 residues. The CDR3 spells CSVENLSGANVLTF. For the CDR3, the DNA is TGCAGCGTTGAGAACCTCTCTGGGGCCAACGTCCTGACTTTC.

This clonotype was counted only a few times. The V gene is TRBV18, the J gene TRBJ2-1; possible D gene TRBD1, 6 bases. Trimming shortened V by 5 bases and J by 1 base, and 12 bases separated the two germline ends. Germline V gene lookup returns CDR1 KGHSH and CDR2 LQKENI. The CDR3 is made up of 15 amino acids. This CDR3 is CASSVGTKSYNEQFF. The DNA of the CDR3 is TGTGCCAGCTCAGTAGGGACAAAATCCTACAATGAGCAGTTCTTC.

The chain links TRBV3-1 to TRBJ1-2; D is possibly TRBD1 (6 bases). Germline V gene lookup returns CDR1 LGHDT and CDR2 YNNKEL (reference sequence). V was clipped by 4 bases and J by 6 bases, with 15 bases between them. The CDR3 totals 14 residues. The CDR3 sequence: CASSRLSGDNGYTF. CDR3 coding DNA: TGTGCCAGCAGCCGTTTGTCGGGGGACAATGGCTACACCTTC. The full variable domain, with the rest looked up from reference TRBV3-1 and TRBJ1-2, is DTAVSQTPKYLVTQMGNDKSIKCEQNLGHDTMYWYKQDSKKFLKIMFSYNNKELIINETVPNRFSPKSPDKAHLNLHINSLELGDSAVYFCASSRLSGDNGYTFGSGTRLTVV.

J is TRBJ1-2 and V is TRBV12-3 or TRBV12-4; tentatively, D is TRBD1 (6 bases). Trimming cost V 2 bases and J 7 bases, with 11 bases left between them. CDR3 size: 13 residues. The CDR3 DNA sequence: TGTGCCAGCAGTTTAACAGGGCTGGCTGGCTACACCTTC. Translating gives CASSLTGLAGYTF.

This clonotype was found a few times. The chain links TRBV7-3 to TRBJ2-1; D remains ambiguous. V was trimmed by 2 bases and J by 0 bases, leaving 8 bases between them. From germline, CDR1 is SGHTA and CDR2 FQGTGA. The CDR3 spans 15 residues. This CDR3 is CASSLQVSSYNEQFF. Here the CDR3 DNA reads TGTGCCAGCAGCTTACAGGTTAGCTCCTACAATGAGCAGTTCTTC.

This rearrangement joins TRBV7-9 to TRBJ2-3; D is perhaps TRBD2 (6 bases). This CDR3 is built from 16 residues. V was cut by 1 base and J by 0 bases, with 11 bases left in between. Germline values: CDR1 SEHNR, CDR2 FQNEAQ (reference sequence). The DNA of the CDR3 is TGTGCCAGCAGCTTAGGACTAGGCGATAGCACAGATACGCAGTATTTT. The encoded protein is CASSLGLGDSTDTQYF.

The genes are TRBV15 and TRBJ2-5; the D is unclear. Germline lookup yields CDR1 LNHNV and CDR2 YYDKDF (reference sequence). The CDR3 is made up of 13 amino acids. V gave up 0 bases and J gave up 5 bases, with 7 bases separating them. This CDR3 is CATSRDPSETQYF. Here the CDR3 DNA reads TGTGCCACCAGCAGAGATCCGTCCGAGACCCAGTACTTC.

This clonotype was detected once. CDR3 protein: CASSQGPAGEPFYEQYF. CDR3 DNA sequence: TGCGCCAGCAGCCAAGGACCCGCTGGGGAACCCTTCTACGAGCAGTACTTC. The chain links TRBV4-3 to TRBJ2-7, with D hard to call. The CDR3 is made up of 17 amino acids. The V end lost 1 base, the J end lost 3 bases, and 19 bases lay between the germline ends. Per germline, CDR1 LGHNA and CDR2 YSLEER.

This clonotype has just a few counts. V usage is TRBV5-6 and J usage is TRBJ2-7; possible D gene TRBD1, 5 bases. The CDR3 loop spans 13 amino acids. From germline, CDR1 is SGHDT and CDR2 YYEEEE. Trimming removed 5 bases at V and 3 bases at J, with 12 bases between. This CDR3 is CASSRQYLYEQYF. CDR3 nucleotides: TGTGCCAGCAGTCGACAGTACCTCTACGAGCAGTACTTC.

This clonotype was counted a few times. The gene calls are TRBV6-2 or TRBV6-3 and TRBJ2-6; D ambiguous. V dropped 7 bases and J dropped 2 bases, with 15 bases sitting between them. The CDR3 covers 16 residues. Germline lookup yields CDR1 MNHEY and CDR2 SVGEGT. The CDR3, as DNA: TGTGCCAGCACCTACGGACGAAGTCCTGGGGCCAACGTCCTGACTTTC. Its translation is CASTYGRSPGANVLTF.

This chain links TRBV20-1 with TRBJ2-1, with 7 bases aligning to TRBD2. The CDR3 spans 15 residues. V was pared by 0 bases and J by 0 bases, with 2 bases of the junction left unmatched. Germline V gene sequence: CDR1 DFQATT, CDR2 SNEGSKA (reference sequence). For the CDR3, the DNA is TGCAGTGCTAGAGATATAGCGGGCTCCTACAATGAGCAGTTCTTC. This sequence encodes CSARDIAGSYNEQFF.

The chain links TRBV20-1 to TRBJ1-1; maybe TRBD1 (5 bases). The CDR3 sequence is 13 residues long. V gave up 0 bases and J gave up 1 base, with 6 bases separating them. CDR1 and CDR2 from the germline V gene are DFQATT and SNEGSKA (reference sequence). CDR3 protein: CSARDGGNTEAFF. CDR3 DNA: TGCAGTGCTAGAGATGGGGGGAACACTGAAGCTTTCTTT.

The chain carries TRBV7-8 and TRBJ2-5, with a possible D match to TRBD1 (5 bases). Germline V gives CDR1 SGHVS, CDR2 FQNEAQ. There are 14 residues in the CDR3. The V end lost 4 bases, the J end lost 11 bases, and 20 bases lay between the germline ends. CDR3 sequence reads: CASSSSGPRGEQYF. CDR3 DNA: TGTGCCAGCAGCTCGTCAGGGCCTCGAGGAGAGCAGTACTTC.

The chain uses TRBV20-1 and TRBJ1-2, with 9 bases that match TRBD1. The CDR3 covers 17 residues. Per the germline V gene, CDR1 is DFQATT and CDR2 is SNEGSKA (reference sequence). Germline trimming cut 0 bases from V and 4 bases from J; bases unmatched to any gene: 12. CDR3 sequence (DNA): TGCAGTGCTAGAGACTCCCGGGACAGGGTACTTTCCTATGGCTACACCTTC. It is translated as CSARDSRDRVLSYGYTF.

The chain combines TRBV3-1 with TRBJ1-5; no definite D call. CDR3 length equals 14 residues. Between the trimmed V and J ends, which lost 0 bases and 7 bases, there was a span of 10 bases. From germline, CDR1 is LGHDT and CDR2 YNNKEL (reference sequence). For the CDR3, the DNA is TGTGCCAGCAGCCAAGATCTTAGGCCCCAGCCCCAGCATTTT. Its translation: CASSQDLRPQPQHF.

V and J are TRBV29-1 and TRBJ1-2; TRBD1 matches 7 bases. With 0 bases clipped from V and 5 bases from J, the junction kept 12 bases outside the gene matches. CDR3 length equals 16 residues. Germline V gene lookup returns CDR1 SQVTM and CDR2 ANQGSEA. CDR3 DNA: TGCAGCGTTGAAGAAGAACAGGACTCAGGGGGTTATGGCTACACCTTC. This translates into CSVEEEQDSGGYGYTF.

The CDR3 DNA is TGCAGTGAGGGCGGGCCCTACAATGAGCAGTTCTTC. Protein product: CSEGGPYNEQFF. The rearrangement links TRBV20-1 to TRBJ2-1; possible D gene TRBD2, 5 bases. V lost 7 bases and J lost 2, with 9 bases in between. From germline, CDR1 is DFQATT and CDR2 SNEGSKA (reference sequence). There are 12 residues in the CDR3.

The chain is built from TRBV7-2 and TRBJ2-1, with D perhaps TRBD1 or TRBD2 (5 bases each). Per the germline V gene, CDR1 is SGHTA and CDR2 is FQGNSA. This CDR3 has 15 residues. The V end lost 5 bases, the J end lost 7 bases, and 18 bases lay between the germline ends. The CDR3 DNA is TGTGCCAGCAGCAATGGCGAGAGGGGTCCAAATGAGCAGTTCTTC. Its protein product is CASSNGERGPNEQFF.

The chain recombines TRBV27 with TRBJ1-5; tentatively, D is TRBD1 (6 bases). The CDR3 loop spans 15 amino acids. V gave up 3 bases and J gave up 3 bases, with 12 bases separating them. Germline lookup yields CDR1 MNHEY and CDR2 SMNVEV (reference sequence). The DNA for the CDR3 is TGTGCCAGCAGTTTCGCAGGGGAGTACAATCAGCCCCAGCATTTT. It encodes CASSFAGEYNQPQHF.

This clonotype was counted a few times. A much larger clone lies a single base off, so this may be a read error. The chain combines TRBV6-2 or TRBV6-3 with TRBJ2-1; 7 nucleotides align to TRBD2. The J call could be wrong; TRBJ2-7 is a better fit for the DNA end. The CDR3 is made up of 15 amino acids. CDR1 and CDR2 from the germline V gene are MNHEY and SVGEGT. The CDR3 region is CASSSGLGDYNEQYF. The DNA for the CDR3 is TGTGCCAGCAGTTCCGGACTAGGGGACTACAATGAGCAGTACTTC.